These T cell receptor beta chains were read from a single sample in a study of blood T cells in healthy people across ages. TCRdb independently ran MiXCR on the 5' RACE reads; one entry per CDR3 protein. The sample yields fewer than 2 million distinct CDR3 sequences, roughly 43% seen once. The sample taken for sequencing was blood. The receptors were sampled from a human donor in good health. The CDR3 runs from the conserved cysteine through the conserved F or W. The D gene is left open where the match is weak. Expanded clones are given a class, and other clones once, few, many or no size at all.

D,J,V,size,DNA,CDR3
TRBD1,TRBJ1-2,TRBV16,-,TGTGCCAGCAGCCAATTCGGACAGGCAGCTAACTATGGCTACACCTTC,CASSQFGQAANYGYTF
-,TRBJ2-1,TRBV6-5,many,TGTGCCAGCAGTTCGGCCGGATACAATGAGCAGTTCTTC,CASSSAGYNEQFF
TRBD1,TRBJ1-1,TRBV20-1,-,TGCAGTGCTAGAGATCGGGCAGGGGGAACTGAAGCTTTCTTT,CSARDRAGGTEAFF
-,TRBJ2-5,TRBV25-1,-,TGTGCCAGCAGTGAAAGCTGGGCCTCACAAGAGACCCAGTACTTC,CASSESWASQETQYF
-,TRBJ2-7,TRBV30,-,TGTGCCTGGAGTGCCAGGGGACCACACGAGCAGTACTTC,CAWSARGPHEQYF
TRBD1,TRBJ1-2,TRBV13,few,TGTGCCAGCAGCGACATCCAGGGGGCGAACTATGGCTACACCTTC,CASSDIQGANYGYTF
-,TRBJ2-7,TRBV6-1,few,TGTGCCAGCAGTGAAGTCAGCCGGCAGGGGTCCTACGAGCAGTACTTC,CASSEVSRQGSYEQYF
TRBD1,TRBJ1-2,TRBV27,-,TGTGCCAGCAGGTCTAAGACAGGGAACTATGGCTACACCTTC,CASRSKTGNYGYTF
-,TRBJ2-7,TRBV7-6,once,TGTGCCAGCAGCTTTCAAGAGGGCGAGCAGTACTTC,CASSFQEGEQYF
-,TRBJ1-2,TRBV5-1,-,TGCGCCAGCAGCTCCGGGTCAAACTCATTGCTATTTGGCTACACCTTC,CASSSGSNSLLFGYTF
-,TRBJ2-7,TRBV28,-,TGTGCCAGCAGTAATCAGGGCTTGAACGCCTACGAGCAGTACTTC,CASSNQGLNAYEQYF
-,TRBJ2-1,TRBV29-1,-,TGCAGCGTTAGGACAGTTGGCAATGAGCAGTTCTTC,CSVRTVGNEQFF
-,TRBJ1-2,TRBV28,-,TGTGCCAGCAGTTTGGACGGAGTACTCTATGGCTACACCTTC,CASSLDGVLYGYTF
TRBD2,TRBJ2-3,TRBV5-1,-,TGCGCCAGCAGCTTGGTGCCCTCTCGGGGGGGCCCTGATACGCAGTATTTT,CASSLVPSRGGPDTQYF
TRBD1,TRBJ1-2,TRBV27,few,TGTGCCAGCAGTTTACTCCAGGGGGGTGGCTATGGCTACACCTTC,CASSLLQGGGYGYTF
-,TRBJ2-7,TRBV7-9,-,TGTGCCAGCGCCCACTCAGGGGTAGCCTACGAGCAGTACTTC,CASAHSGVAYEQYF
-,TRBJ2-7,TRBV12-3/TRBV12-4,many,TGTGCCAGCAGTACGCACCAAGATCTAAGGAACGAGCAGTACTTC,CASSTHQDLRNEQYF
-,TRBJ1-2,TRBV6-2/TRBV6-3,-,TGTGTCAGCAGAACTAGGGTAGCTAACTATGGCTACACCTTC,CVSRTRVANYGYTF
-,TRBJ2-7,TRBV12-3/TRBV12-4,few,TGTGCCAGCAGTTTTGTACAGTTCAACGAGCAGTACTTC,CASSFVQFNEQYF
-,TRBJ2-1,TRBV24-1,-,-,CATSSSGLGNEQFF
-,TRBJ2-3,TRBV11-2,-,TGTGCCAGCACCATAGGATATGGCGATAACACAGATACGCAGTATTTT,CASTIGYGDNTDTQYF
-,TRBJ1-1,TRBV7-9,-,TGTTCCAGCAGCTTGGACTCCGGGACTGAAGCTTTCTTT,CSSSLDSGTEAFF
-,TRBJ2-3,TRBV7-3,-,TGTGCCAGCAGCCCAGGGTATTGGGGAGAAGATACGCAGTATTTT,CASSPGYWGEDTQYF
-,TRBJ2-3,TRBV10-3,few,TGTGCCATCAGTGAGTCCGGGGCCCCGACGGATGCAGATACGCAGTATTTT,CAISESGAPTDADTQYF
TRBD1,TRBJ2-7,TRBV18,-,TGTGCCAGCTCCAAACCGGGACAGCCCTCCTACGAGCAGTACTTC,CASSKPGQPSYEQYF
-,TRBJ1-4,TRBV20-1,-,TGCAGTGCCGGGGCTGCAACTAATGAAAAACTGTTTTTT,CSAGAATNEKLFF
TRBD1,TRBJ2-7,TRBV5-4,-,TGTGCCAGCAGCCCCCCTCCGGGGACAGGAGCCTACGAGCAGTACTTC,CASSPPPGTGAYEQYF
-,TRBJ2-3,TRBV4-3,-,TGCGCCAGCAGCCAAACGAGTAGTACGTGGTGGCACACAGATACGCAGTATTTT,CASSQTSSTWWHTDTQYF
-,TRBJ1-5,TRBV4-1,-,TGCGCCAGCAGCCAAGATCCCGGGATTCAGCCCCAGCATTTT,CASSQDPGIQPQHF
TRBD1,TRBJ2-5,TRBV2,-,TGTGCCAGCAAAACCGGGACAGAAGAGACCCAGTACTTC,CASKTGTEETQYF
TRBD1,TRBJ1-2,TRBV7-2,-,TGTGCCAGCAGCCCCCAACAGGGGACCTATGGCTACACCTTC,CASSPQQGTYGYTF
-,TRBJ2-5,TRBV14,-,TGTGCCAGCAGCCGCTTGGACCTTCCCCAAGAGACCCAGTACTTC,CASSRLDLPQETQYF
-,TRBJ2-3,TRBV15,-,TGTGCCACCAGCCCTTCGCGACAGACAGGAGATACGCAGTATTTT,CATSPSRQTGDTQYF
TRBD1,TRBJ1-2,TRBV4-1,-,TGCGCCAGCAGCCAAGTGGGAAAGGGGGCGCTTAACTATGGCTACACCTTC,CASSQVGKGALNYGYTF
TRBD2,TRBJ2-3,TRBV9,few,TGTGCCAGCAGCCGTAGCGGGGCCACAGATACGCAGTATTTT,CASSRSGATDTQYF
TRBD1,TRBJ1-1,TRBV4-2,-,TGTGCCAGCAGCCAAGTTCCTACAGGGGGCACTGAAACTTTCTTT,CASSQVPTGGTETFF
-,TRBJ2-5,TRBV7-3,few,TGTGCCAGCAGCTTAAGTAGTGCGGAGACCCAGTACTTC,CASSLSSAETQYF
-,TRBJ2-3,TRBV2,few,TGTGCCAGCACCCTAGGATACACAGATACGCAGTATTTT,CASTLGYTDTQYF
-,TRBJ2-7,TRBV28,few,TGTGCCAGCAGACCAACCCGGGGGACGGCAAGCTCCTACGAGCAGTACTTC,CASRPTRGTASSYEQYF
-,TRBJ2-5,TRBV20-1,few,TGCAGTGCTAGTCAAGGGATCCAAGAGACCCAGTACTTC,CSASQGIQETQYF
-,TRBJ1-1,TRBV12-3/TRBV12-4,-,TGTGCCAGCAGTTTCGTCCGTCGTGAAGCTTTCTTT,CASSFVRREAFF